This passage covers 3 T cell receptor beta chains from one sample sequenced in a study of CD8 T cells in Susac syndrome. The RNA input was roughly 0.45 to 1 ug, and it was reverse transcribed with random hexamers. A single record per CDR3 protein comes from TCRdb applying MiXCR to the immunoSEQ multiplex PCR reads. The sample includes 69,000 or so distinct CDR3 sequences, around 95% seen only once; the top ten take 0.2% to 0.25%. Sequenced input: CD8+ T cells from PBMCs. All receptors come from a human donor in good health.

The genes are TRBV7-2 and TRBJ2-7; a possible D gene is TRBD1 (6 bases). Germline assignment: CDR1 SGHTA and CDR2 FQGNSA. This CDR3 contains 15 residues. Trimming removed 2 bases at V and 7 bases at J, with 18 bases between. CDR3 coding DNA: TGTGCCAGCAGCTTATACGGGACAAGTGCCTCGGAGCAGTACTTC. This sequence encodes CASSLYGTSASEQYF.

V gene TRBV12-3 or TRBV12-4 combines with J gene TRBJ2-5; D ambiguous. The germline V and J ends were trimmed by 3 bases and 5 bases, with 7 bases remaining between them. The CDR3 has 12 residues. In DNA, the CDR3 is TGTGCCAGCAGTTTCGATGGGGAGACCCAGTACTTC. It translates to CASSFDGETQYF.

V usage is TRBV14 and J usage is TRBJ2-5; D gene uncertain. V lost 1 base and J 1 base, leaving 16 bases between the germline ends. Germline V gene sequence: CDR1 SGHDN, CDR2 FVKESK. The CDR3 is made up of 17 amino acids. The DNA for the CDR3 is TGTGCCAGCAGCCAAGCAGCAATGGGGATACGCCAAGAGACCCAGTACTTC. Residues: CASSQAAMGIRQETQYF.